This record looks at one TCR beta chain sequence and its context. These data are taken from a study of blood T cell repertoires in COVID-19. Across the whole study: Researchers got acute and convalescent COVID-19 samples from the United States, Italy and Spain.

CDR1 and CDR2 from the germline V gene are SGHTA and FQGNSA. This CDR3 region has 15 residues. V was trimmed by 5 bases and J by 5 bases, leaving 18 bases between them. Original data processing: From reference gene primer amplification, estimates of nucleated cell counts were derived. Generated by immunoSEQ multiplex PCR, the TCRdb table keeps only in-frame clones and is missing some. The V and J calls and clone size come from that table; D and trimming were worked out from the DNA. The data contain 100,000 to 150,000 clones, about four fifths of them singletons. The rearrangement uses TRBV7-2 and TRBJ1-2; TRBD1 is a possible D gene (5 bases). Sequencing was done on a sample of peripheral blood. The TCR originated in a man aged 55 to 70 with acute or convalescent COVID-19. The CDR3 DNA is TGTGCCAGCAGCCCATGGGGCGATTCCCCGTATGGCTACACCTTC. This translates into CASSPWGDSPYGYTF.